This T cell receptor (beta chain) was recovered during a study of early T cells in non-severe SARS-CoV-2 infection. Overall study context: Sequencing used unsorted whole-blood bulk RNA, so chains lack pairing. Whole-study results and caveats: VDJdb matching favored anti-spike CD8 responses, missing private and CD4 specificities.

Individual cDNA molecules received unique molecular identifiers. TCRdb independently ran MiXCR on the 5' RACE reads; one entry per CDR3 protein. The sample has 75,000 to 100,000 distinct CDR3 sequences, roughly 14% seen once. CDR3 length: 12 residues. This clonotype has only a few counts. Its antigen is not known. The rearrangement uses TRBV21-1 and TRBJ2-4; the table's D gene call, TRBD2, was not cross checked with the DNA. TRBV21-1 is noted as a pseudogene. The TCR was taken from an adult who was a healthcare worker with PCR-confirmed SARS-CoV-2 infection or an uninfected control (not recorded which). The material sequenced was whole blood. In DNA form, the CDR3 reads TGTGCCAGGCTGGAGCGGAAAAACATTCAGTACTTC. Translated, it gives CARLERKNIQYF.